The sequence of this T cell receptor beta chain was determined in a study of radiation and T cells in renal cell carcinoma (dated by TCRdb to 2019 to 2021). Notes on the research overall: The samples were drawn from a clinical trial, where primary renal cell carcinomas were treated with 15 Gy of stereotactic body radiation therapy and then removed by nephrectomy 4 weeks afterward. A total of 50 to 60 samples underwent TCR beta sequencing, made up of some 26 tumors and around 27 peripheral blood samples. Across all 50 or so samples, 4,000,000 or so unique CDR3 nucleotide sequences, encoding approximately 2.5 million unique CDR3 amino acid sequences, were identified.

According to the study, the label for this sample's time point signals: blood 2 weeks post-SBRT. Per the publication, the treatment or condition label means: 15 Gy SBRT to primary tumor, nephrectomy 4 weeks later. Serial peripheral blood from radiation-treated patients was sampled at baseline, 2 weeks and 4 weeks after SBRT to track tumor-enriched clonotypes. Every patient's renal cell carcinoma showed clear cell pathology. The QIAamp DNA Blood Mini Kit (Qiagen) was used to prepare genomic DNA for TCR sequencing. Only samples passing all quality control checks were included in the analyses. TCR beta libraries were generated from genomic DNA with the immunoSEQ kit, following the manufacturer's recommendations. To prepare libraries, a first multiplex PCR with proprietary primers was run, followed by a second PCR that added unique barcodes, and a bead cleanup was done after each round. Each sample batch included a kit-provided positive control reaction and a negative control reaction. The final libraries were assessed on an Agilent 4200 TapeStation D1000 ScreenTape, pooled by volume, and quantified by qPCR. Sequencing was performed on an Illumina NextSeq500 with a MidOutput 150-cycle cartridge, and 156 Read1 and 15 Index1 cycles were run with kit custom primers. The pooled library was loaded at 1.0 pM with a roughly 20% PhiX control spike-in. Per the original workflow: The vendor-processed data were analyzed in R, and a clonotype was defined as all T cells that share the same CDR3 nucleotide sequence. In the clone abundance analyses, frequencies were normalized to the 10,000 most abundant clones in each sample. Public T cell clones, which averaged fewer than five per sample, were removed prior to analysis. Tumor-enriched clonotypes and baseline blood-enriched clonotypes were defined as those with an abundance difference of at least 32-fold between compartments. Clonotypes expanded or contracted between blood time points were identified with a beta-binomial differential abundance model. The Baroni-Urbani and Buser coefficient was used to measure tumor-blood repertoire similarity, and groups were compared with two-tailed Wilcoxon tests in R. The immuneACCESS repertoire file appears here via TCRdb, limited to in-frame rearrangements. These files lack a portion of the clones; in checked studies, under half of the deficit traces to unresolved V genes, and the cause of the others is not known. V and J calls and clone size are given by that table; D and trimming were obtained from the DNA. The sample table contains 100,000 to 150,000 clones; only one count was recorded for about 88% of them. About 5.6% of the sample is taken by the ten largest.

Turning to this clone: No antigen is known for it. The junction shows a germline mismatch at one end, possibly a read error.

The CDR3 covers 13 residues, taking in both the cysteine and the phenylalanine. Just CDR3 DNA is preserved here, 39 bases in frame from base 1. CDR1 and CDR2 were assigned from the germline V gene (reference sequence) as GTSNPN and SVGIG. Here is what the overall study found, with its caveats: Blood repertoire dynamics were not followed beyond 4 weeks after treatment. Because the trial had a single-armed design, the trial could not examine how radiation dose or scheduling affected the TCR repertoire. Because no pretreatment tumor biopsies were available, whether clonotypes were present in the tumor at baseline could not be determined. In blood, the top tumor clonotypes increased from baseline to 2 weeks after radiation and then shrank by 4 weeks, which suggests a temporary expansion of tumor-resident clones.

This receptor was taken from a woman between 70 and 85 years old with renal cell carcinoma. Recombination connected TRBV30 to TRBJ2-1; D gene: possibly TRBD1, on 5 matching bases. The source material was blood, sampled from a patient whose treatment included radiotherapy and nephrectomy. The DNA reads TGTGCCTGGAGTGTTTTTGGGGCAGGTCAGTTCCTCTTC. Its translation reads: CAWSVFGAGQFLF.